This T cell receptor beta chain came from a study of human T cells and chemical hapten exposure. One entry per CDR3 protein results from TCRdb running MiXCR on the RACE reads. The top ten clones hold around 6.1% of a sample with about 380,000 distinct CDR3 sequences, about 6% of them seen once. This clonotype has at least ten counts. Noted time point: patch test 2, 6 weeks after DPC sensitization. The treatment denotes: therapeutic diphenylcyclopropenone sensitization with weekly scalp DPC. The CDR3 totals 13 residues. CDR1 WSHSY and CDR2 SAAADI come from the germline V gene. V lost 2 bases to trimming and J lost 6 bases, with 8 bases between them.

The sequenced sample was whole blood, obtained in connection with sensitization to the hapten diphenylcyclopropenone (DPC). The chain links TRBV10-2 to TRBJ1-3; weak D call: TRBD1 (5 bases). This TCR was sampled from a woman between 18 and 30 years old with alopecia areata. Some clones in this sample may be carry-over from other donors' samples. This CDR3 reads CASSEAGANTIYF. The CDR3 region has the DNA TGCGCCAGCAGTGAGGCCGGGGCAAACACCATATATTTT.